The sequence of this T cell receptor (beta chain) was determined in a study of cytomegalovirus exposure and HLA in healthy donors. The protocol was immunoSEQ multiplex PCR, while the TCRdb copy is restricted to in-frame clones and leaves out a portion. This sample has 150,000 to 250,000 clones, with about 79% found just once. The study, taken as a whole, reports: Cytomegalovirus status was reportedly diagnosed by the classifier with high sensitivity and specificity. According to a later analysis, TCR clusters from the first cohort tended to co-occur in the 120 or so validation repertoires. According to the study, roughly 160 TCR beta chains were cytomegalovirus-associated. Rare TCR sequences predominated, though certain public TCRs were found in many donors.

Germline V gene sequence: CDR1 SEHNR, CDR2 FQNEAQ (reference sequence). Trimming at V came to 7 bases and at J to 5 bases, leaving 7 bases not matched to a gene. CDR3 length: 13 amino acids. This clone was found a few times. The antigen is unknown. The sequence derives from a woman aged 25 to 39 in good health and CMV-seropositive. The sample was PBMCs. The chain links TRBV7-9 to TRBJ2-7; 8 nucleotides agree with TRBD2. The CDR3 sequence is CASTTGGPHEQYF. The CDR3 DNA follows: TGTGCCAGCACGACGGGAGGGCCCCACGAGCAGTACTTC.